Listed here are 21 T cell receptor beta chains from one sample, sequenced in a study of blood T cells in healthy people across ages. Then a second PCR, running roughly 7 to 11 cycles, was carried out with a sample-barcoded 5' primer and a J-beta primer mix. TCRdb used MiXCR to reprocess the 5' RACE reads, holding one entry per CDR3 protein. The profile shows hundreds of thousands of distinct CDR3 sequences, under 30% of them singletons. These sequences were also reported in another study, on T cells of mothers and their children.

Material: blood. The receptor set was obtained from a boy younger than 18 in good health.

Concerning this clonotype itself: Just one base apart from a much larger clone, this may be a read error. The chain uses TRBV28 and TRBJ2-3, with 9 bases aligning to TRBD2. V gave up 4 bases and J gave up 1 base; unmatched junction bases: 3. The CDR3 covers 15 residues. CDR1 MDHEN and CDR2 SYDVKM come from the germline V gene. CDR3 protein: CASSSIAGGTDTQYF. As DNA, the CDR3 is TGTGCCAGCAGTTCCATAGCGGGAGGCACAGATACGCAGTATTTT.

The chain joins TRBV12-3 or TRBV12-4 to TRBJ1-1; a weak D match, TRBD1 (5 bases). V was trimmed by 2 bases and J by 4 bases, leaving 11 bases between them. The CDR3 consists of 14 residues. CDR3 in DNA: TGTGCCAGCAGTTTATGGGGGGAAGCCACTGAAGCTTTCTTT. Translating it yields CASSLWGEATEAFF.

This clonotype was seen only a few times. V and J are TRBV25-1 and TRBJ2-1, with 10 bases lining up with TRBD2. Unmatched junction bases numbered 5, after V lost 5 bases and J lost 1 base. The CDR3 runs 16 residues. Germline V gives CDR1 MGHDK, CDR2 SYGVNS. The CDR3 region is CASSRTSGGSYNEQFF. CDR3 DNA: TGTGCCAGCAGTCGGACTAGCGGTGGTTCCTACAATGAGCAGTTCTTC.

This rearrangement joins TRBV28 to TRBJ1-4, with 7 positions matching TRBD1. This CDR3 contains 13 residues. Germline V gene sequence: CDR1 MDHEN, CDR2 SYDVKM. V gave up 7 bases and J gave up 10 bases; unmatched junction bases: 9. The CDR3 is CASIQNRGGKLFF. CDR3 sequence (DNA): TGTGCCAGCATTCAAAACAGGGGAGGAAAACTGTTTTTT.

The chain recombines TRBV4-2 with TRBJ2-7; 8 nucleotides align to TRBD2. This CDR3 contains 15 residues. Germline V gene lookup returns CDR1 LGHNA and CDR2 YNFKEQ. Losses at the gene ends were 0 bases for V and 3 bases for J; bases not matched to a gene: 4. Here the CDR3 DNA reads TGTGCCAGCAGCCAAGAGGTAGCGGGGTTCTACGAGCAGTACTTC. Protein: CASSQEVAGFYEQYF.

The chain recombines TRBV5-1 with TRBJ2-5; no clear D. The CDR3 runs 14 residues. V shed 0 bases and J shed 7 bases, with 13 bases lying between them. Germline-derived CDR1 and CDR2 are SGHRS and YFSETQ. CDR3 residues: CASSLGSERATQYF. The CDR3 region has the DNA TGCGCCAGCAGCTTGGGGTCGGAAAGGGCGACCCAGTACTTC.

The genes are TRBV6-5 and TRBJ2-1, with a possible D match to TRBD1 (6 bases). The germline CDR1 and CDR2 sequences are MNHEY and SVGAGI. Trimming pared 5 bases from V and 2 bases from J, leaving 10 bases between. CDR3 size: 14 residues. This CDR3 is CASSPPGAYNEQFF. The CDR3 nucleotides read TGTGCCAGCAGTCCTCCAGGGGCCTACAATGAGCAGTTCTTC.

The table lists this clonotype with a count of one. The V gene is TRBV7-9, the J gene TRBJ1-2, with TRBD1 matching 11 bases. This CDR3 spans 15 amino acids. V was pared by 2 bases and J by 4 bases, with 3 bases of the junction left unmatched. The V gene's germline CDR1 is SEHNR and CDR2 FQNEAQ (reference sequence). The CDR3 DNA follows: TGTGCCAGCAGCTTATCAGGGACAGGGGGCTATGGCTACACCTTC. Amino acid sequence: CASSLSGTGGYGYTF.

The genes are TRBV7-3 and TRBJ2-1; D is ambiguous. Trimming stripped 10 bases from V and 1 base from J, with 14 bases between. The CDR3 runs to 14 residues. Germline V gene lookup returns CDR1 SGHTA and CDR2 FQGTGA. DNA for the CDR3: TGTGCCACGGCGGTGGGCCCTTCCTACAATGAGCAGTTCTTC. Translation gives CATAVGPSYNEQFF. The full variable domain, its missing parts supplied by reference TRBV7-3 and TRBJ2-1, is GAGVSQTPSNKVTEKGKYVELRCDPISGHTALYWYRQSLGQGPEFLIYFQGTGAADDSGLPNDRFFAVRPEGSVSTLKIQRTERGDSAVYLCATAVGPSYNEQFFGPGTRLTVL.

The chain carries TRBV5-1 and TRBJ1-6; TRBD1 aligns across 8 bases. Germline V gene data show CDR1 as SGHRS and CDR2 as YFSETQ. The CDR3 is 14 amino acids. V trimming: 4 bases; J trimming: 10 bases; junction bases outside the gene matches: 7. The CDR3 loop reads CASSPDRADSPLHF. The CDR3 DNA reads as TGCGCCAGCAGCCCGGACAGGGCAGACTCACCCCTCCACTTT.

CDR3 bases: TGCAGTGCTAGTCACGCCCTAGGCACAGATACGCAGTATTTT. Protein product: CSASHALGTDTQYF. The V and J genes are TRBV20-1 and TRBJ2-3; no definite D call. Germline lookup yields CDR1 DFQATT and CDR2 SNEGSKA (reference sequence). This CDR3 comprises 14 residues. The V end was cut by 3 bases, the J end by 1 base, with 11 bases between.

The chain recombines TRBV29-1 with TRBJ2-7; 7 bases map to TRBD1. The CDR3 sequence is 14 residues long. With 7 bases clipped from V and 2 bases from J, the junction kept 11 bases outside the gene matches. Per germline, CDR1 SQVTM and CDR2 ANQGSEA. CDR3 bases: TGCAGCGCTTCACAGGGGCGCTCTCCCTACGAGCAGTACTTC. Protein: CSASQGRSPYEQYF.

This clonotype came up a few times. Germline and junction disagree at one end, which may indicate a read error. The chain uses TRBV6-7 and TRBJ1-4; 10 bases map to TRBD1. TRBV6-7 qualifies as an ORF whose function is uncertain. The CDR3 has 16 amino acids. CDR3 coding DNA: TGTGCCGGCAGTTACCGGAGGACAGGGGGTTGGGAAAAACTGTTTTTT. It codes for CAGSYRRTGGWEKLFF.

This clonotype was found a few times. CDR3 coding DNA: TGTGCCAGCAGCTTAGATACTAGAGTAGTTGAGACCCAGTACTTC. Translated: CASSLDTRVVETQYF. The chain joins TRBV11-2 to TRBJ2-5, with a weak D call TRBD2 (5 bases). The ends were cut back, 0 bases at V and 5 bases at J, with 13 bases in the middle. CDR3 length: 15 amino acids. Germline CDR1 is SGHAT and CDR2 is FQNNGV.

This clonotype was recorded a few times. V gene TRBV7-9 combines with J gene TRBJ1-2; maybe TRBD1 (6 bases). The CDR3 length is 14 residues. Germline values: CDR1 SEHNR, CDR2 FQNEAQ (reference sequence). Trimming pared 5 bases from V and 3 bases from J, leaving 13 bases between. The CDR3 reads CASSLRDKYYGYTF. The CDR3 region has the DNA TGTGCCAGCAGCCTCCGGGACAAATACTATGGCTACACCTTC.

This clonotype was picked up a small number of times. The CDR3: CSARRDSQNEKLFF. As DNA, the CDR3 is TGCAGTGCTAGAAGGGACAGTCAAAATGAAAAACTGTTTTTT. The J gene is TRBJ1-4, the V gene TRBV20-1, with TRBD1 matching 7 bases. CDR1 DFQATT and CDR2 SNEGSKA come from the germline V gene (reference sequence). The CDR3 runs 14 residues. V lost 2 bases, J lost 5 bases, and 5 bases stayed unmatched.

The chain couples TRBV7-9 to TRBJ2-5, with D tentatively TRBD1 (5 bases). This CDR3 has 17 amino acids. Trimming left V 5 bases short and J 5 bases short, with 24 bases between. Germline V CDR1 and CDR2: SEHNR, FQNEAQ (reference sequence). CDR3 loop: CASSSGVGAGYVETQYF. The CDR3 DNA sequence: TGTGCCAGCAGCAGTGGGGTAGGGGCCGGCTACGTCGAGACCCAGTACTTC.

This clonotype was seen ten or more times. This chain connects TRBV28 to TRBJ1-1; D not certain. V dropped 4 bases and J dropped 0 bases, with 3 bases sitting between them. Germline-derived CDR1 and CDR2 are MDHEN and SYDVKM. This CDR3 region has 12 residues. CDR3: CASSSVNTEAFF. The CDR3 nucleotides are TGTGCCAGCAGTTCGGTGAACACTGAAGCTTTCTTT.

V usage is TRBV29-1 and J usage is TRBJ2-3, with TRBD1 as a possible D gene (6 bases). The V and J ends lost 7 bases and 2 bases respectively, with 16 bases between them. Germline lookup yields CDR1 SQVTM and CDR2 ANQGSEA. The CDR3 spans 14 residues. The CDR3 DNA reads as TGCAGCGCCAGGACAGACGTCCTCACAGATACGCAGTATTTT. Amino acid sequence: CSARTDVLTDTQYF.

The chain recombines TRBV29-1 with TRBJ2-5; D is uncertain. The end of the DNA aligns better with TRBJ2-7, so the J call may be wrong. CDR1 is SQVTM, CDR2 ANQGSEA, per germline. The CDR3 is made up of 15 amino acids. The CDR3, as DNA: TGCAGCGTTGAAGATCGGCACAGAGGCTCCTACGAGCAGTACTTC. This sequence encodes CSVEDRHRGSYEQYF.

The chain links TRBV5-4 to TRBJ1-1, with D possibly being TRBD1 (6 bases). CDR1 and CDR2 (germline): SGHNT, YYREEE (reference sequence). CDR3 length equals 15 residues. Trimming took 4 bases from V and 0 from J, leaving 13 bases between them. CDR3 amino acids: CASSSPGHLNTEAFF. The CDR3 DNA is TGTGCCAGCAGCAGCCCGGGACACCTGAACACTGAAGCTTTCTTT. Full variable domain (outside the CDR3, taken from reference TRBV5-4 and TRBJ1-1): ETGVTQSPTHLIKTRGQQVTLRCSSQSGHNTVSWYQQALGQGPQFIFQYYREEENGRGNFPPRFSGLQFPNYSSELNVNALELDDSALYLCASSSPGHLNTEAFFGQGTRLTVV.